This TCR beta chain is from a study of blood T cell repertoires in COVID-19. Study at large: Nucleic acid was either cDNA or gDNA, and it came from T cells, B-cell-depleted T cells, or PBMCs.

Original analysis: Nucleated cell number was recorded as an estimate derived from reference gene primer amplification. This table comes from immunoSEQ multiplex PCR, and its TCRdb copy is limited to in-frame clones, with some not included. The V and J calls and clone size are taken from that table; D and trimming were inferred from the DNA. The sample yields 200,000 to 300,000 clones, nearly 95% seen once. CDR1 LNHDA and CDR2 SQIVND come from the germline V gene (reference sequence). This CDR3 is 15 amino acids long. V shed 4 bases and J 0 bases; nucleotides not matched to a gene: 2. This TCR was sampled from a young man with COVID-19, enrolled during active disease. The rearrangement uses TRBV19 and TRBJ2-7; the match to TRBD2 covers 11 bases. Sequencing was performed on peripheral blood. CDR3 sequence: CASSKGLAASYEQYF. The CDR3 DNA reads TGTGCCAGTAGTAAGGGACTAGCGGCCTCCTACGAGCAGTACTTC.